This TCR beta chain emerged from a study of neurological immune-mediated disorders. Regarding the study as a whole: Among expanded clones, no CDR3 amino acid sequences were shared across subjects, a pattern suggesting private repertoires in all groups.

Synthesis of cDNA was performed by 5'RACE using 10-nucleotide random UMIs. One entry per CDR3 protein, called by TCRdb with MiXCR from the 5' RACE reads. The repertoire holds some 50,000 distinct CDR3 sequences, around 25% seen once, with 20% to 30% in the top ten. It was blood bank volunteers in Maryland, USA who made up the healthy controls. The unsorted libraries had their origin in 2 million PBMCs stored at -80 C. CDR1 and CDR2 (germline): DFQATT, SNEGSKA (reference sequence). V was pared by 3 bases and J by 2 bases, with 11 bases between. The CDR3 covers 14 residues. This clonotype came up many times. The target antigen is unknown.

This rearrangement joins TRBV20-1 to TRBJ2-1; D may be TRBD2 (6 bases). This sequence originates from a woman in her seventies in good health. Specimen: PBMCs. In DNA form, the CDR3 reads TGCAGTGCTAGTGGAGGGCTCGCCTACAATGAGCAGTTCTTC. As protein: CSASGGLAYNEQFF.